This T cell receptor beta chain was recorded in a study of T cells in Graves' hyperthyroidism and ophthalmopathy. Across the study: Staff took peripheral blood when the initial diagnosis was made, before any treatment began.

Details on this clonotype: Its antigen is still unknown.

Every diagnosis used clinical symptoms, serum thyroxine and TRAb, thyroid ultrasound and orbital computed tomography. Study-level results: Model predictions of ophthalmopathy came a median 6.5 months before onset. Blood held most thyroid clonotypes expanded above 0.001 frequency.

Amplification targeted TCR beta CDR3 regions from RNA transcripts. The HTBI set primed first-round TCR CDR3 RT-PCR. In TCRdb, the multiplex PCR reads were re-called with MiXCR into one record per CDR3 protein. Among roughly 660,000 distinct CDR3 sequences listed, 15% to 20% were seen once. Germline values: CDR1 KGHSH, CDR2 LQKENI. The V segment lost 0 bases and the J segment 4 bases; nucleotides outside the gene matches: 5. This CDR3 has 15 amino acids. The TCR sequence derives from a man aged 50 or older with Graves' hyperthyroidism. The sample comprised blood. This chain links TRBV18 with TRBJ2-7; 8 bases are a match to TRBD2. The CDR3 region is CASSPPSGSRYEQYF. The CDR3 nucleotides are TGTGCCAGCTCACCACCGAGCGGGAGTAGGTACGAGCAGTACTTC.